This T cell receptor beta chain was captured by sequencing in a study of blood T cell repertoires in COVID-19. Turning to the study itself: Italy, Spain and the United States were the sources of the convalescent and acute COVID-19 samples. The analysed material was cDNA or gDNA that came from T cells, B-cell-depleted T cells, or PBMCs.

In the authors' methods: Scientists estimated how many nucleated cells there were by amplifying reference gene primers. This table comes from immunoSEQ multiplex PCR, and its TCRdb copy is limited to in-frame clones, with some not included. V and J calls and clone size are copied from that table; D and trimming were computed from the DNA. In the table there are more than 110,000 clones, about four fifths of which are singletons. The receptor comes from a woman of 80 years or more in a cohort sampled during active or convalescent COVID-19. The material sequenced was peripheral blood.

CDR3 residues: CASSLLGSYGGEQFF. The CDR3 nucleotides read TGTGCCAGCAGCTTACTAGGGTCCTACGGTGGTGAGCAGTTCTTC. The chain is built from TRBV5-4 and TRBJ2-1, with D tentatively TRBD2 (5 bases). V gave up 2 bases and J gave up 9 bases, with 18 bases separating them. Germline-derived CDR1 and CDR2 are SGHNT and YYREEE (reference sequence). The CDR3 is made up of 15 amino acids.